The clone carrying this T cell receptor beta chain was recorded a few times. This sample was included in a study of Ad26.COV2.S vaccination and SARS-CoV-2 variants. CDR3 length: 11 amino acids. The germline gives CDR1 MGHDK, CDR2 SYGVNS. V lost 7 bases and J 7 bases, leaving 7 bases between the germline ends. Treatment: about 20 received Ad26.COV2.S at low or high dose, single or two shots; 5 received placebo; per-sample allocation not given. Each sample was drawn 63 days after the first injection (of vaccine or placebo). TCRdb's table, derived via immunoSEQ multiplex PCR, lists solely in-frame clones and lacks some. The table records about 400,000 clones, 70% to 90% of them present only once.

The rearrangement links TRBV25-1 to TRBJ1-4; unclear D gene. The sample here was peripheral blood, taken in a trial of Ad26.COV2.S vaccine versus placebo. The clonotype originates from a person between 18 and 65 years old who received the Ad26.COV2.S COVID-19 vaccine or a placebo. The CDR3 DNA reads as TGTGCCAGCAAGAGAAGTGAAAAACTGTTTTTT. Amino acids: CASKRSEKLFF. Supplemented by reference TRBV25-1 and TRBJ1-4, the full variable domain reads EADIYQTPRYLVIGTGKKITLECSQTMGHDKMYWYQQDPGMELHLIHYSYGVNSTEKGDLSSESTVSRIRTEHFPLTLESARPSHTSQYLCASKRSEKLFFGSGTQLSVL.